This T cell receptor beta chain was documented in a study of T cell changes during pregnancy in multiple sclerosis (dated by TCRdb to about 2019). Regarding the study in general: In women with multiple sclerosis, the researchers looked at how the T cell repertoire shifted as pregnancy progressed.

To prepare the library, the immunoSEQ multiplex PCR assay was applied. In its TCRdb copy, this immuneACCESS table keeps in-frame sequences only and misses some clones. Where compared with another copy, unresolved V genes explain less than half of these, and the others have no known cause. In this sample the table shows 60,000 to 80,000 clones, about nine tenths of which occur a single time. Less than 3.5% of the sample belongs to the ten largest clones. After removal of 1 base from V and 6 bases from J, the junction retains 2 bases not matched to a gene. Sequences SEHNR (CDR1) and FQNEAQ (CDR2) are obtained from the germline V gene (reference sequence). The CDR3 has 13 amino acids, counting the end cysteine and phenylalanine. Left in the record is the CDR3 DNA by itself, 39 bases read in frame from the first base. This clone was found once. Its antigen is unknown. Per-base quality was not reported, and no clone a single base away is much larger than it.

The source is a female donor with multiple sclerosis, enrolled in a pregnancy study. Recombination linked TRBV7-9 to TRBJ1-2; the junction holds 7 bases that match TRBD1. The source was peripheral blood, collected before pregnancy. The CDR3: CASSLGTGHGYTF. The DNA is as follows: TGTGCCAGCAGCTTAGGGACAGGCCATGGCTACACCTTC.